This record concerns one T cell receptor (beta chain) sequence. The data derive from a study of blood T cell repertoires in COVID-19. On the study more broadly: Both acute and convalescent COVID-19 samples were obtained from the United States, Italy and Spain.

Germline V CDR1 and CDR2: MGHRA, YSYEKL. V shed 6 bases and J shed 2 bases, with 13 bases lying between them. This CDR3 is built from 14 residues. Original methodology: Amplification with reference gene primers provided the estimates of nucleated cell counts. Clones were read by immunoSEQ multiplex PCR, and TCRdb kept only the in-frame ones, dropping some. That table furnishes V, J and clone size, whereas the DNA furnished D and trimming. The table lists tens of thousands of clones, about 89% of them singletons, with approximately 14% in the top ten. The TCR was taken from a man in his 70s with active or convalescent COVID-19. V usage is TRBV4-1 and J usage is TRBJ1-2; D perhaps matches TRBD1 (5 bases). The specimen sequenced was peripheral blood. This chain's CDR3 is CASRLPGGNYGYTF. The CDR3 DNA is TGCGCCAGCAGGCTCCCGGGGGGGAACTATGGCTACACCTTC.